This T cell receptor beta chain was documented in a study of tumor-infiltrating lymphocytes in localized non-small cell lung cancer. Notes on the study in general: T-cell fraction did not differ between immunotypes IM1 and IM2.

Note on this clone: Antigen: not known.

This table comes from immunoSEQ multiplex PCR, and its TCRdb copy is limited to in-frame clones, with some not included. In the table there are fewer than 15,000 clones, about 75% of which are singletons. Germline values: CDR1 MGHRA, CDR2 YSYEKL. V lost 6 bases, J lost 7 bases, and 12 bases stayed unmatched. CDR3 length: 15 amino acids. The sample consisted of uninvolved lung tissue not adjacent to the tumor. The chain couples TRBV4-1 to TRBJ2-1; TRBD2 matches 7 bases. This TCR was recovered from a human donor with non-small cell lung cancer. CDR3 sequence (DNA): TGCGCCAGCAGATTAGGCGGGAGTGTTGAAAATGAGCAGTTCTTC. This encodes CASRLGGSVENEQFF.